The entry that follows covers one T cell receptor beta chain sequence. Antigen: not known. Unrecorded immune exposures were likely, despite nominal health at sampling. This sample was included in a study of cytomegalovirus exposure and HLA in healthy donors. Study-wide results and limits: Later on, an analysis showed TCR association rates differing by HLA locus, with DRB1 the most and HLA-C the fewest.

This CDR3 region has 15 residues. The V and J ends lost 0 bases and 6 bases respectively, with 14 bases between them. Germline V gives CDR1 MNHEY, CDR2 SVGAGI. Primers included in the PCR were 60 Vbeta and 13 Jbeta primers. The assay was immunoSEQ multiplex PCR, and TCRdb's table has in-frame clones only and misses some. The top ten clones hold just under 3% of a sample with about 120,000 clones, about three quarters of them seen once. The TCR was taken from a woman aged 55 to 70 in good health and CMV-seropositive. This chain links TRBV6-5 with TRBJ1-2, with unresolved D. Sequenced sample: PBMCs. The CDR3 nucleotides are TGTGCCAGCAGTTACTCGCAGGCTACGGGGAATGGCTACACCTTC. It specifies CASSYSQATGNGYTF.